This paragraph covers one T cell receptor (beta chain) sequence. The table came from immunoSEQ multiplex PCR; TCRdb's copy has only in-frame clones and leaves some out. The sample consists of 380,000 or so clones, about 90% of them appearing once. These data come from a study of blood T cell repertoires in COVID-19. Input material: peripheral blood. This clonotype originated in a man aged 35 to 55 with acute or convalescent COVID-19.

The CDR3 DNA follows: TGTGCCAGCAGCGGCGGGACAGGGGGCGCGGAGGGCTACACCTTC. Protein sequence: CASSGGTGGAEGYTF. The J gene is TRBJ1-2, the V gene TRBV9; 12 nucleotides agree with TRBD1. CDR3 length equals 15 residues. CDR1 and CDR2 from the germline V gene are SGDLS and YYNGEE. Losses at the gene ends were 3 bases for V and 8 bases for J; bases not matched to a gene: 8.